The 16 T cell receptor beta chains in this list originate from one sample, sequenced in a study of T cell responses to AZD1222 COVID-19 vaccine. Generated by immunoSEQ multiplex PCR, the TCRdb table keeps only in-frame clones and is missing some. The sample shows around 180,000 clones, about nine tenths of them seen only once. This material consisted of peripheral blood, taken on day 0 of AZD1222 vaccination. The receptors originated from an adult in good health.

This clone has just a few counts. The V and J genes are TRBV24-1 and TRBJ2-2; 10 positions agree with TRBD2. Trimming at V came to 9 bases and at J to 5 bases, leaving 11 bases not matched to a gene. CDR1 and CDR2 from the germline V gene are KGHDR and SFDVKD. There are 16 residues in the CDR3. CDR3 DNA sequence: TGTGCCACCCGGACTAGCGGAGCCGGGGAAACCGGGGAGCTGTTTTTT. Translated, it gives CATRTSGAGETGELFF.

The rearrangement links TRBV6-1 to TRBJ1-2; 7 bases match TRBD1. CDR1 and CDR2 from the germline V gene are MNHNS and SASEGT. CDR3 length equals 16 residues. J was trimmed by 4 bases and V by 3 bases; bases with no gene match: 11. CDR3 residues: CASSEWGTTGAYGYTF. CDR3 DNA sequence: TGTGCCAGCAGTGAGTGGGGAACTACAGGGGCCTATGGCTACACCTTC.

The V gene is TRBV7-9, the J gene TRBJ2-6, with D hard to call. The CDR3 contains 18 residues. The ends were cut back, 0 bases at V and 0 bases at J, with 12 bases in the middle. The germline V gene has CDR1 SEHNR and CDR2 FQNEAQ (reference sequence). In DNA form, the CDR3 reads TGTGCCAGCAGCTTAGCATCCTCTGAGCTCTCTGGGGCCAACGTCCTGACTTTC. Translated: CASSLASSELSGANVLTF.

J is TRBJ1-1 and V is TRBV28, with TRBD1 matching over 10 bases. The V gene's germline CDR1 is MDHEN and CDR2 SYDVKM. The trim removed 5 bases at V and 3 bases at J, leaving 6 bases unmatched. The CDR3 loop spans 15 amino acids. DNA for the CDR3: TGTGCCAGCAGTCTGACAGGGGGCGAGTACACTGAAGCTTTCTTT. This sequence encodes CASSLTGGEYTEAFF.

The rearrangement joins TRBV19 to TRBJ1-2; D remains ambiguous. The CDR3 sequence is 11 residues long. CDR1 is LNHDA, CDR2 SQIVND, per germline (reference sequence). The V and J ends lost 10 bases and 4 bases respectively, with 10 bases between them. The CDR3 sequence: CATRLGYGYTF. In DNA form, the CDR3 reads TGTGCCACCCGCTTGGGCTATGGCTACACCTTC.

This clone was observed a few times. This chain uses TRBV3-1 (or the pseudogene TRBV3-2) with TRBJ1-2; weak D call: TRBD1 (5 bases). V was cut by 11 bases and J by 7 bases, with 23 bases left in between. From germline, CDR1 is LGHDT and CDR2 YNNKEL (reference sequence). The CDR3 loop spans 14 amino acids. The CDR3 sequence is CAATMGRGIGGYTF. The CDR3, as DNA: TGTGCCGCTACAATGGGCCGGGGGATAGGTGGCTACACCTTC.

This clone was recorded once. The same CDR3 arises from other DNA sequences in this sample as well. V usage is TRBV5-1 and J usage is TRBJ2-7; unclear D gene. The V gene lost 0 bases and the J gene lost 3 bases, with 1 base spanning the gap. This CDR3 has 11 residues. Germline assignment: CDR1 SGHRS and CDR2 YFSETQ. CDR3 nucleotides: TGCGCCAGCAGCTTGGACTACGAGCAGTACTTC. It is translated as CASSLDYEQYF.

The genes are TRBV6-5 and TRBJ1-1; tentative D call: TRBD1 (5 bases). Germline V CDR1 and CDR2: MNHEY, SVGAGI. There are 14 residues in the CDR3. V lost 5 bases and J 6 bases, leaving 16 bases between the germline ends. CDR3 sequence reads: CASSTRVWGAEAFF. The DNA for the CDR3 is TGTGCCAGCAGTACCAGGGTTTGGGGTGCTGAAGCTTTCTTT.

The chain carries TRBV19 and TRBJ1-1; D is ambiguous. The V gene's germline CDR1 is LNHDA and CDR2 SQIVND (reference sequence). Trimming stripped 2 bases from V and 1 base from J, with 5 bases between. This CDR3 contains 13 residues. The CDR3 here is CASSIIKNTEAFF. CDR3 DNA sequence: TGTGCCAGTAGTATAATAAAGAACACTGAAGCTTTCTTT.

The V gene is TRBV5-1, the J gene TRBJ2-1; D is undetermined. The length of the CDR3 is 16 residues. V lost 0 bases and J lost 3, with 13 bases in between. Germline V gene lookup returns CDR1 SGHRS and CDR2 YFSETQ. In DNA form, the CDR3 reads TGCGCCAGCAGCTTGGCTCGGAATGTTTACTACAATGAGCAGTTCTTC. Translated, it gives CASSLARNVYYNEQFF. Complete variable domain (other parts from reference TRBV5-1 and TRBJ2-1): KAGVTQTPRYLIKTRGQQVTLSCSPISGHRSVSWYQQTPGQGLQFLFEYFSETQRNKGNFPGRFSGRQFSNSRSEMNVSTLELGDSALYLCASSLARNVYYNEQFFGPGTRLTVL.

The rearrangement uses TRBV5-1 and TRBJ2-5; 11 bases are a match to TRBD2. The CDR3 sequence is 15 residues long. Trimming removed 2 bases from V and 1 base from J; junction bases left unmatched: 1. Germline CDR1 is SGHRS and CDR2 is YFSETQ. The CDR3 loop reads CASSFSGRAQETQYF. CDR3 DNA: TGCGCCAGCAGCTTTAGCGGGAGGGCCCAAGAGACCCAGTACTTC.

The chain couples TRBV30 to TRBJ2-1, with D maybe TRBD2 (5 bases). V was cut by 0 bases and J by 9 bases, with 18 bases left in between. CDR1 and CDR2 from the germline V gene are GTSNPN and SVGIG (reference sequence). The CDR3 is made up of 15 amino acids. DNA of the CDR3: TGTGCCTGGAGTGTATTCAAAGGGAGAAGTATTGAGCAGTTCTTC. This sequence encodes CAWSVFKGRSIEQFF.

The rearrangement links TRBV5-1 to TRBJ2-7, with 13 bases matching TRBD2. Per germline, CDR1 SGHRS and CDR2 YFSETQ. V dropped 5 bases and J dropped 2; count of bases not matched to a gene: 4. This CDR3 is 15 amino acids long. CDR3 residues: CASRWTSGSTYEQYF. In DNA form, the CDR3 reads TGCGCCAGCAGGTGGACTAGCGGGAGTACCTACGAGCAGTACTTC.

This chain connects TRBV18 to TRBJ1-1, with 8 bases fitting TRBD1. V shed 2 bases, J shed 1 base, and the junction held 0 bases outside the gene matches. Germline CDR1 and CDR2: KGHSH and LQKENI. The CDR3 is 14 amino acids. Here the CDR3 reads CASSPTGGNTEAFF. CDR3 sequence (DNA): TGTGCCAGCTCACCAACAGGGGGGAACACTGAAGCTTTCTTT. The full variable domain, completed using reference TRBV18 and TRBJ1-1, is NAGVMQNPRHLVRRRGQEARLRCSPMKGHSHVYWYRQLPEEGLKFMVYLQKENIIDESGMPKERFSAEFPKEGPSILRIQQVVRGDSAAYFCASSPTGGNTEAFFGQGTRLTVV.

The V gene is TRBV4-2, the J gene TRBJ1-2, with a tentative D call TRBD1 (6 bases). The CDR3 runs to 18 residues. The V and J ends lost 0 bases and 7 bases respectively, with 24 bases between them. Germline lookup yields CDR1 LGHNA and CDR2 YNFKEQ. The DNA of the CDR3 is TGTGCCAGCAGCCAAGATCGGGCGAACCTCCGGGGGCGGGGTGGCTACACCTTC. Protein: CASSQDRANLRGRGGYTF.

This clone was recorded only once. CDR3 DNA sequence: TGTGCCAGCAGCTCCCGGACTAGCGCGGCCTACGAGCAGTACTTC. Its translation: CASSSRTSAAYEQYF. The V gene is TRBV11-2, the J gene TRBJ2-7; 9 bases match TRBD2. Trimming took 4 bases from V and 2 from J; bases not matched to a gene: 6. Germline V gene sequence: CDR1 SGHAT, CDR2 FQNNGV. The CDR3 sequence is 15 residues long.